This T cell receptor (beta chain) comes out of a study of cytomegalovirus exposure and HLA in healthy donors (dated by TCRdb to about 2017). Context from the whole study: An earlier analysis of 550 to 700 of the donors reported approximately 290 Gb of sequence data and 100 million to 140 million unique TCR beta sequences from about 200 million T cells. Roughly 300 gigabases of sequencing data and approximately 93 million unique TCR sequences were included in an early release covering about 700 HLA-typed donors. Of the approximately 400 genotyped donors, approximately 80% were placed in the genetic ancestry cluster associated with self-reported Caucasian donors. The study was designed to test whether signatures of past pathogen exposure could be identified by cataloging public T cell receptors. The study profiled the T cell repertoires of about 720 subjects by immunosequencing and related them to cytomegalovirus serostatus. A separate validation cohort of roughly 110 different subjects was used in addition to the roughly 700-subject first cohort. The study combined high-throughput TCR immunosequencing, statistical association of individual TCRs with disease status, and machine learning to predict cytomegalovirus infection status. In a later analysis, previously published TCR beta repertoires from several hundred donors were re-analyzed and high-resolution HLA genotyping was added so that TCR occurrence patterns could be studied. Rather than drawing on any new phenotypic data, the later analysis identified candidate immune exposures from TCR beta sequences and the way those sequences occurred across donors. To decide whether each TCR beta V gene segment behaved as functional or pseudogenic, an earlier analysis of approximately 590 of the donors relied on high-throughput TCR beta sequencing. Alongside the repertoire data, information on donor age, sex, ethnicity and CMV serostatus was compiled. A later genetic analysis used genome-wide SNP genotypes for about three fifths of the 666 donors, treating that subset as a discovery cohort. Every repertoire in the discovery cohort had been generated on one and the same sequencing platform. Both class I and class II loci were covered by HLA typing, at four-digit resolution. Typing coverage differed by locus: A, B, C, DRB1 and DQB1 were typed in roughly 629-640 donors, DQA1 in 522, DPA1 in around 610, and DPB1 in 450 to 480. Because of strong linkage in the cohort, roughly five DR-DQ haplotypes were treated as single units for association and clustering. Among some 410 genotyped donors of the cohort, an average of around 220,000 unique TCR beta nucleotide sequences was sequenced per donor, of which about 19% were non-productive.

The cysteine opens and the phenylalanine closes a CDR3 of 13 amino acids. Only the CDR3 DNA stays, 39 bases, in frame from base 1. Per the germline V gene, SGHVS is the CDR1 and FQNEAQ is the CDR2. Between the V and J ends, shortened by 7 bases and 2 bases respectively, the junction contains 12 bases. This clone was observed a few times. The target of this receptor is not known. The sample holds no much larger clone one base away, and base qualities are not on file. Within the sample, other DNA sequences also encode this same CDR3. The cohort was made up of about 610 healthy bone marrow donors. At the time of sampling, all cohort members were nominally healthy, though unrecorded immune exposures were likely present. The donor tested CMV seropositive, placing the donor among the 250 to 300 seropositive members of the cohort. Each donor provided a peripheral blood sample, and peripheral blood mononuclear cells were used for TCR beta sequencing. Genomic DNA extraction from the blood cell samples was performed with the Qiagen DNeasy Blood Extraction Kit.

Library method: the immunoSEQ multiplex PCR assay. The multiplex PCR relied on a mix of 60 forward primers for TCR Vbeta segments and 13 reverse primers for TCR Jbeta segments. Amplification of the CDR3 region of rearranged TCR beta genes was performed with a multiplex PCR assay on genomic DNA. Amplified TCR beta libraries were sequenced as 87-base-pair reads on the Illumina HiSeq System. Per the source publication's procedure: A later analysis counted some 80 million unique TCR beta chains across the 500 to 850 repertoires, and around 12 million of these chains were shared by at least two donors. A nearest-neighbor algorithm error-corrected the raw reads and collapsed the reads into unique sequences, merging closely related sequences to remove PCR and sequencing errors. CDR3 sequences were aligned to IMGT reference sequences to assign V, D and J gene segments. For a sequence to be retained, at least a six-nucleotide match to both a V gene segment and a J gene segment was required. Rearrangements were classified as productive when the CDR3 lacked stop codons and remained in frame with V and J, and all other rearrangements were classified as non-productive. Following IMGT convention, CDR3 was defined as the stretch from the second conserved V-encoded cysteine to the conserved J-encoded phenylalanine. In an earlier analysis of 587 of the donors, sequences lacking an unambiguous match to a single V gene segment were excluded. An earlier analysis of approximately 590 of the donors called V segments functional above 56.7% productive rearrangements and segregating when the between-donor standard deviation exceeded 5%. To diagnose cytomegalovirus status from the catalog of TCR beta chain sequences, a statistical classification framework was built. V and J gene assignment, in a later analysis, came from comparing TCR nucleotide sequences with IMGT/GENE-DB human TR gene sequences. In a later analysis, CDR3 sequences and most-parsimonious VDJ recombination scenarios were assigned using the TCRdist pipeline. In a later analysis, every TCR beta chain was defined by the combination of its CDR3 amino acid sequence and its V-gene family, and reads without a unique V-gene family were dropped. To address suspected cross-contamination and a sequencing artifact, a later analysis removed around 590 highly shared, low-generation-probability nucleotide sequences. In a later analysis, a clonal expansion index was calculated for each public chain from normalized within-repertoire ranks of inferred template counts. Generation probabilities in a later analysis came from a VDJ recombination model fitted to out-of-frame rearrangements, and those results were checked against IGoR. In a later analysis, TCR-TCR, TCR-HLA and TCR-CMV co-occurrence was scored with hypergeometric tests, and a repertoire-size bias correction was applied to TCR pairs. To estimate false discovery rates, a later analysis permuted the HLA or CMV assignments 20 times. In a later analysis, co-occurring TCRs were grouped using DBSCAN, with TCRdist sequence similarity added in when clustering inside HLA-allele-positive subsets. For co-occurrence clustering, repertoires with fewer than 30,000 or more than 120,000 public chains were excluded, along with five repertoires with anomalous nucleotide sharing. TCRdb mirrors the immuneACCESS table, restricted to in-frame sequences. Some clones are absent from its copies; in checked studies, under half trace to an unresolved V gene, and the reason for the others is unknown. The V and J calls and clone size come from that table; D and trimming were worked out from the DNA. Counted in this sample were 95,000 to 100,000 clones; around four fifths of them appeared once. The ten largest make up more than 6% of the sample.

Here is what the overall study found, with its caveats: CMV serostatus was the only immune exposure information available for the cohort. Presence/absence analyses assumed roughly uniform sequencing depth across donors, an assumption that may not hold. Approximately 18 rarely observed V segments, including chromosome 9 orphons, were excluded from the earlier analysis of some 590 of the donors because counts were too low. The authors suggested that the approach could potentially be extended to other disease states and immunological phenotypes. Linkage disequilibrium might explain the correlated functional status among segregating V segments, but an unknown experimental factor could not be excluded. A later analysis found that most CMV-associated TCR beta chains appeared HLA-restricted, with HLA associations seemingly driven largely by CMV exposure. Broadly in line with IMGT annotations, most TCR beta V segments showed up in productive rearrangements about 87% or about 30% of the time in an earlier analysis of 587 of the donors. Some IMGT-functional V segments, including TRBV6-2 and TRBV6-3, could not be told apart with the 87-base-pair reads, so those segments were excluded. In a later analysis, several top co-occurrence clusters were reported to appear linked to parvovirus B19, influenza, CMV and Epstein-Barr virus. The study gave a list of roughly 150 TCR beta chains associated with cytomegalovirus. In both the original and validation cohorts, the classifier was reported to diagnose cytomegalovirus status with high specificity and sensitivity. A later genetic analysis associated a missense DCLRE1C variant with V-gene and J-gene trimming of TCR beta chains, and an independent cohort replicated the association. A further reported finding was that TCR beta sequences accurately predicted the HLA-A and HLA-B alleles for most subjects in the first cohort. According to a later genetic analysis, donors in an Asian-associated ancestry cluster had fewer N-insertions in productive TCRs than the roughly 700-donor mean. A cluster of highly shared sequence variants was judged likely to be a technical artifact of the sequencing pipeline. In a later analysis, around 15,000 TCR beta sequences were associated with specific HLA alleles at a false discovery rate of 0.05. The cohort was sequenced for TCR beta chains only, and without alpha or paired-chain data the features that could be detected were limited. When HLA alleles, especially DR and DQ, strongly co-occurred, attributing TCR associations to individual alleles was difficult. In a later analysis, HLA-associated TCR beta chains showed more clonal expansion and lower generation probabilities than non-associated chains that were equally common. Most TCR sequences were observed very rarely across donors, whereas some public TCRs were present in many individuals. In vitro tests confirmed that three of the cytomegalovirus-associated TCR beta chains recognize cytomegalovirus antigens. In a later analysis, the rate of TCR association differed among HLA loci, with DRB1 alleles having the most associated TCRs and HLA-C alleles having the fewest. Because HLA typing was missing for some donors at each locus, association tests included only the typed subset.

The receptor was derived from a man aged 35 to 55 in good health and CMV-seropositive. The source material was PBMCs. Here the chain combines TRBV7-8 and TRBJ2-7, with TRBD1 perhaps the D gene, on 5 matching bases. The CDR3 here reads CASNHRPAYEQYF. The base sequence is TGTGCCAGCAACCACAGGCCGGCCTACGAGCAGTACTTC.